Presented here are 11 T cell receptor beta chains from one specimen sequenced in a study of cytomegalovirus exposure and HLA in healthy donors. Primers included in the PCR were 60 Vbeta and 13 Jbeta primers. Sequencing used immunoSEQ multiplex PCR; TCRdb keeps in-frame clones, though not all of them. This table has roughly 190,000 clones, 81% appearing once. Source material: PBMCs. The receptors were gathered from a man over 45 in good health and CMV-seronegative.

V is TRBV6-5 and J is TRBJ2-3; 7 nucleotides line up with TRBD2. The CDR3 is made up of 15 amino acids. The germline CDR1 and CDR2 sequences are MNHEY and SVGAGI. Germline trimming cut 7 bases from V and 0 bases from J; bases unmatched to any gene: 7. The CDR3 loop reads CASNGGGPSTDTQYF. The CDR3 DNA reads TGTGCCAGCAATGGGGGGGGACCTAGCACAGATACGCAGTATTTT.

The rearrangement joins TRBV5-6 to TRBJ2-1, with D possibly TRBD2 on 5 matching bases. This CDR3 region has 16 residues. In germline, CDR1 is SGHDT, CDR2 YYEEEE. V lost 3 bases and J 0 bases, leaving 13 bases between the germline ends. In DNA, the CDR3 is TGTGCCAGCAGCTCAACCTTTGGGAGCTCCTACAATGAGCAGTTCTTC. This translates into CASSSTFGSSYNEQFF.

This sequence joins TRBV6-1 and TRBJ2-3, with TRBD2 matching 9 bases. V lost 3 bases and J lost 4; bases outside the gene matches: 5. CDR1 is MNHNS, CDR2 SASEGT, per germline. This CDR3 contains 15 residues. The CDR3, as DNA: TGTGCCAGCAGTGATCTAGCGGGGACGGCAGATACGCAGTATTTT. Protein product: CASSDLAGTADTQYF.

The chain joins TRBV30 to TRBJ1-4; no clear D gene. V was shortened by 4 bases and J by 7 bases, with 10 bases between the two germline ends. In germline, CDR1 is GTSNPN, CDR2 SVGIG (reference sequence). CDR3 size: 12 residues. In DNA form, the CDR3 reads TGTGCCTGGAACGGGAACAGTGAAAAACTGTTTTTT. This gives the protein CAWNGNSEKLFF.

The chain is built from TRBV20-1 and TRBJ2-1, with D possibly being TRBD2 (5 bases). From germline, CDR1 is DFQATT and CDR2 SNEGSKA (reference sequence). This CDR3 is built from 11 residues. V lost 2 bases and J 8 bases, leaving 7 bases between the germline ends. The CDR3 here is CSARLAYEQFF. Written as DNA, the CDR3 is TGCAGTGCTAGACTAGCCTATGAGCAGTTCTTC.

The chain carries TRBV27 and TRBJ2-7; TRBD2 matches at 10 bases. Trimming at V came to 6 bases and at J to 1 base, leaving 6 bases not matched to a gene. CDR3 size: 15 residues. CDR1 MNHEY and CDR2 SMNVEV come from the germline V gene (reference sequence). The CDR3 coding sequence is TGTGCCAGCAGCCCTAGCGGGGGTTCGTCCTACGAGCAGTACTTC. Translated, it gives CASSPSGGSSYEQYF.

V and J are TRBV13 and TRBJ2-7, with D uncertain. CDR3 length: 13 amino acids. V dropped 6 bases and J dropped 0 bases, with 9 bases sitting between them. The germline V gene encodes CDR1 PRHDT and CDR2 FYEKMQ (reference sequence). The CDR3 sequence: CASSSGSSYEQYF. The CDR3, as DNA: TGTGCCAGCAGTTCCGGGTCCTCCTACGAGCAGTACTTC.

The chain links TRBV19 to TRBJ2-1, with a possible D match to TRBD1 (5 bases). The V gene's germline CDR1 is LNHDA and CDR2 SQIVND (reference sequence). This CDR3 has 13 residues. Deletions cut 10 bases from V and 10 bases from J, with 20 bases between. In nucleotides, the CDR3 is TGTGCCACCACGAAGGGGTTAGTTGGGGAGCAGTTCTTC. Amino acid sequence: CATTKGLVGEQFF.

The V gene is TRBV4-2, the J gene TRBJ2-1; D is undetermined. This CDR3 is 14 amino acids long. V dropped 1 base and J dropped 8 bases, with 12 bases sitting between them. CDR1 LGHNA and CDR2 YNFKEQ come from the germline V gene. CDR3 sequence: CASSQGIVGYEQFF. Here the CDR3 DNA reads TGTGCCAGCAGCCAAGGGATCGTGGGCTATGAGCAGTTCTTC.

The rearrangement joins TRBV7-8 to TRBJ2-7; D call uncertain. V shed 1 base and J shed 0 bases, with 7 bases lying between them. The germline V gene encodes CDR1 SGHVS and CDR2 FQNEAQ. The CDR3 totals 14 residues. The CDR3 DNA reads TGTGCCAGCAGCTTAGTCTTCGGCTCCTACGAGCAGTACTTC. Translation gives CASSLVFGSYEQYF.

The chain recombines TRBV7-2 with TRBJ2-5, with a weak D call TRBD2 (6 bases). The CDR3 spans 13 residues. The ends were cut back, 2 bases at V and 2 bases at J, with 6 bases in the middle. Germline lookup yields CDR1 SGHTA and CDR2 FQGNSA. CDR3 region: CASSLRGQETQYF. DNA of the CDR3: TGTGCCAGCAGCTTACGGGGGCAAGAGACCCAGTACTTC.